This T cell receptor (beta chain) originates from a study of blood T cell repertoires in COVID-19. Looking at the study overall: Some COVID-19 samples were acute and others convalescent; all came from the United States, Italy and Spain. PBMCs, B-cell-depleted T cells, or T cells were the source of the cDNA or gDNA that made up the material.

Per the original methods: Nucleated cell number was recorded as an estimate derived from reference gene primer amplification. Some clones are missing from TCRdb's copy, which holds only in-frame ones; the method was immunoSEQ multiplex PCR. The V and J calls and the clone size are those of that table, but D and trimming were determined from the DNA. The repertoire holds around 100,000 clones, with 90% as singletons. The CDR3 is 14 amino acids. Trimming at V came to 1 base and at J to 8 bases, leaving 3 bases not matched to a gene. Germline V CDR1 and CDR2: LGHNA, YNFKEQ. The sequenced material came from peripheral blood. The rearrangement links TRBV4-2 to TRBJ1-4; 8 bases agree with TRBD1. The receptor comes from a young man with COVID-19, enrolled during active disease. CDR3 coding DNA: TGTGCCAGCAGCCAAGGGCAGGGGGCGGAAAAACTGTTTTTT. It encodes CASSQGQGAEKLFF.